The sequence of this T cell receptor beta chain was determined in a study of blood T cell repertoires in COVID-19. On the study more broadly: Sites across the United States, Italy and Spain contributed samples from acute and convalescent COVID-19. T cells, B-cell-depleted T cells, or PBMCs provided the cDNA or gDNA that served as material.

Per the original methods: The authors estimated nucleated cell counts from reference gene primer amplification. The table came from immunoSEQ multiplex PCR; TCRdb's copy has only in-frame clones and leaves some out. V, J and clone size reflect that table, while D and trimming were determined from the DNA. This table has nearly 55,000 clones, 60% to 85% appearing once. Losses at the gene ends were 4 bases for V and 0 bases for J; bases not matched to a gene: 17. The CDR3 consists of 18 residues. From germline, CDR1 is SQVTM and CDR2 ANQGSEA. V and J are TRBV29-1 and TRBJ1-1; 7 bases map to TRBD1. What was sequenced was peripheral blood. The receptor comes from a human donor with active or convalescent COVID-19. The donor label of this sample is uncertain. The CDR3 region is CSVVEPESLGQMNTEAFF. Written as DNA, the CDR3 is TGCAGCGTTGTAGAGCCCGAATCGCTGGGACAGATGAACACTGAAGCTTTCTTT.